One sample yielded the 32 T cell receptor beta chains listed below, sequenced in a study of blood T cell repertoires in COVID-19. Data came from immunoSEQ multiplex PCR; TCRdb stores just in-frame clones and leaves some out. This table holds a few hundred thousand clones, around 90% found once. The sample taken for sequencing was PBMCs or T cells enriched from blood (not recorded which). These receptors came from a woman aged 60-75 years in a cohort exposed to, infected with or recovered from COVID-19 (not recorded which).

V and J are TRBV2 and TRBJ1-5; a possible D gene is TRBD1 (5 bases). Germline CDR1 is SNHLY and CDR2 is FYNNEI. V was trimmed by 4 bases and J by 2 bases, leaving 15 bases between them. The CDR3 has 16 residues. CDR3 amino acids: CASSVGRVDGNQPQHF. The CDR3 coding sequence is TGTGCCAGCAGTGTGGGCAGGGTGGACGGCAATCAGCCCCAGCATTTT.

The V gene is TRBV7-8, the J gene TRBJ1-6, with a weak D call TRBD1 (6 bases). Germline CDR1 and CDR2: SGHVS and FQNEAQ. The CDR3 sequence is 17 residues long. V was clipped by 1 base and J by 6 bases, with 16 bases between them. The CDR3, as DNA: TGTGCCAGCAGCTTAGTGCTCGCAGGGGCTACTAATTCACCCCTCCACTTT. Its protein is CASSLVLAGATNSPLHF.

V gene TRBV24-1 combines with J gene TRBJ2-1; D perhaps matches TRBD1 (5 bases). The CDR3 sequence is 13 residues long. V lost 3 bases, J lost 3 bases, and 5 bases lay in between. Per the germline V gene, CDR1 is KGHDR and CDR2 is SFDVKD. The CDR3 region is CATSDDSYNEQFF. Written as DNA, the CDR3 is TGTGCCACCAGTGATGACAGCTACAATGAGCAGTTCTTC.

CDR3 DNA sequence: TGTGCCAGCAGTGAAATAAATAACTATGGCTACACCTTC. This encodes CASSEINNYGYTF. The chain uses TRBV6-1 and TRBJ1-2; D remains ambiguous. Germline values: CDR1 MNHNS, CDR2 SASEGT. Deletions cut 2 bases from V and 1 base from J, with 5 bases between. This CDR3 spans 13 amino acids.

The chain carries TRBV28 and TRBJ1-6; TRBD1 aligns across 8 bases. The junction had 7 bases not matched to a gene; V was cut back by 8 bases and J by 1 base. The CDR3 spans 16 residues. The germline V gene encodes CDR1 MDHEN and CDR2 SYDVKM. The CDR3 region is CASLGQGWSYNSPLHF. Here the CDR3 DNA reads TGTGCCAGCCTCGGACAGGGATGGTCCTATAATTCACCCCTCCACTTT.

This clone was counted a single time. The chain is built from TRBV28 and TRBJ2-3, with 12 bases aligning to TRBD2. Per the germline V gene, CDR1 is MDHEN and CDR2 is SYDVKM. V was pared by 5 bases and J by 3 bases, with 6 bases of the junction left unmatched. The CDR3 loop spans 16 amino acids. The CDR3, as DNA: TGTGCCAGCAGTGGAACTAGCGGGAGGCGGACAGATACGCAGTATTTT. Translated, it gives CASSGTSGRRTDTQYF.

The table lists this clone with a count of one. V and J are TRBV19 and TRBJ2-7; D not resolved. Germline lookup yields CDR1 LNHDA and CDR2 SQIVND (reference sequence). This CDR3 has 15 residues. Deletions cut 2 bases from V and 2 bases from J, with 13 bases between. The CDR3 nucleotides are TGTGCCAGTAGTATACGCCCAAGCGCAGCCTACGAGCAGTACTTC. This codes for CASSIRPSAAYEQYF. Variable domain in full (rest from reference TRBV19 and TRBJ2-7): DGGITQSPKYLFRKEGQNVTLSCEQNLNHDAMYWYRQDPGQGLRLIYYSQIVNDFQKGDIAEGYSVSREKKESFPLTVTSAQKNPTAFYLCASSIRPSAAYEQYFGPGTRLTVT.

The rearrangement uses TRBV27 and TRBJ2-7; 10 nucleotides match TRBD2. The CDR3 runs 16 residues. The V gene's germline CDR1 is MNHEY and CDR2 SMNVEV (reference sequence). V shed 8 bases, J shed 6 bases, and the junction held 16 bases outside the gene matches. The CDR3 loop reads CASARGEKREGSEQYF. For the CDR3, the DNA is TGTGCCAGCGCACGTGGTGAAAAGCGGGAGGGTAGCGAGCAGTACTTC.

This CDR3 reads CSGGRDEQYF. The CDR3 DNA follows: TGCAGCGGAGGGCGGGACGAGCAGTACTTC. The gene calls are TRBV20-1 and TRBJ2-7, with a possible D match to TRBD2 (6 bases). The CDR3 runs to 10 residues. In germline, CDR1 is DFQATT, CDR2 SNEGSKA (reference sequence).

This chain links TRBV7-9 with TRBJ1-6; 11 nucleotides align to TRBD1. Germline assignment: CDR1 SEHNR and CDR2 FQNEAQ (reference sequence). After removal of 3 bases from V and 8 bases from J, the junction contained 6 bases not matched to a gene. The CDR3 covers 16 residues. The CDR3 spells CASSFLVGQGDSPLHF. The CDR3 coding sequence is TGTGCCAGCAGCTTCCTAGTGGGACAGGGGGATTCACCCCTCCACTTT.

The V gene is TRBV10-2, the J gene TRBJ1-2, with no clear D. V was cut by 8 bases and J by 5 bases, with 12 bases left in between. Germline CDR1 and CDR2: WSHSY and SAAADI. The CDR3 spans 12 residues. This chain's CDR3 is CASRRETYGYTF. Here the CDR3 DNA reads TGCGCCAGCCGGCGGGAAACGTATGGCTACACCTTC.

CDR3 residues: CASSPRGTGAGGELFF. CDR3 DNA: TGTGCCAGCAGCCCCCGCGGGACAGGAGCCGGCGGGGAGCTGTTTTTT. This chain connects TRBV3-1 (or the pseudogene TRBV3-2) to TRBJ2-2, with TRBD1 matching over 8 bases. The V and J ends lost 4 bases and 7 bases, in that order; junction bases with no gene match: 11. The CDR3 length is 16 residues. CDR1 LGHDT and CDR2 YNNKEL come from the germline V gene (reference sequence).

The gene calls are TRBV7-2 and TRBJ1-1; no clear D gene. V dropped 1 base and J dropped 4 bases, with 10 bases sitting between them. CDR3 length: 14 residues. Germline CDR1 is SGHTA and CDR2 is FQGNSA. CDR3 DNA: TGTGCCAGCAGCTTAGATTTTCTCTCCACTGAAGCTTTCTTT. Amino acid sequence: CASSLDFLSTEAFF.

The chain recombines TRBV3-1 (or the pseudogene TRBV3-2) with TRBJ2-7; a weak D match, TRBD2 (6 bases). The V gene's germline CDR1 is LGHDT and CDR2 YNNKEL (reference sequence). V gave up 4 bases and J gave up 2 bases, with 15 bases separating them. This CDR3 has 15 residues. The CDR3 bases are TGTGCCAGCAGCCCCCAAGGAGGGATAGCCTACGAGCAGTACTTC. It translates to CASSPQGGIAYEQYF.

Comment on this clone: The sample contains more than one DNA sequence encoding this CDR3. The DNA for the CDR3 is TGTGCCAGCAGTCCGGGGTTCTCCTACGAGCAGTACTTC. It is translated as CASSPGFSYEQYF. The rearrangement links TRBV28 to TRBJ2-7, with D possibly TRBD2 on 5 matching bases. V was shortened by 5 bases and J by 0 bases, with 8 bases between the two germline ends. The CDR3 totals 13 residues. The V gene's germline CDR1 is MDHEN and CDR2 SYDVKM.

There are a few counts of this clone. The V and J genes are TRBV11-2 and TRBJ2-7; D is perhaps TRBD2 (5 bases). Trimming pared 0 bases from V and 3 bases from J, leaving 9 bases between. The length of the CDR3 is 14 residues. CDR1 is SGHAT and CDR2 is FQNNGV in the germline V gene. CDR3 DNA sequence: TGTGCCAGCAGCTTAGACACGGCGGGCTACGAGCAGTACTTC. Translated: CASSLDTAGYEQYF.

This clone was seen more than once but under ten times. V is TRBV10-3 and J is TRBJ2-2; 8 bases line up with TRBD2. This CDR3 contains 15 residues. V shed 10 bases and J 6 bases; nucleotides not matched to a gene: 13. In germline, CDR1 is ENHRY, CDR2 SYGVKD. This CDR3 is CATQGSGSIAGELFF. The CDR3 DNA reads TGTGCCACTCAAGGGAGCGGGAGTATCGCCGGGGAGCTGTTTTTT.

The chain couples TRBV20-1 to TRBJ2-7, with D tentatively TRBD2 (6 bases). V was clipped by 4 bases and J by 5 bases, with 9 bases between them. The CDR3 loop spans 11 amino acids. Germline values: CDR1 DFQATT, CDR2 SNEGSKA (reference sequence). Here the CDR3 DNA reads TGCAGTGCTATGTGGGGGGACGAGCAGTACTTC. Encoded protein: CSAMWGDEQYF.

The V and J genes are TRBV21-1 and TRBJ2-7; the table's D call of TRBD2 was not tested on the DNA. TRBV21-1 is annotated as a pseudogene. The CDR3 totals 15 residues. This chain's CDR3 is CASSKEASGCHEQYF. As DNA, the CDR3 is TGTGCCAGCAGCAAAGAGGCTAGCGGGTGCCACGAGCAGTACTTC.

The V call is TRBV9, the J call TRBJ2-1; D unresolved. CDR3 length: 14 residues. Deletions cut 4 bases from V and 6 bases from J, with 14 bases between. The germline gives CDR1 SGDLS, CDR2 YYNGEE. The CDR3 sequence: CASSSRLLGNEQFF. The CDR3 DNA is TGTGCCAGCAGCTCCCGACTTCTCGGCAATGAGCAGTTCTTC.

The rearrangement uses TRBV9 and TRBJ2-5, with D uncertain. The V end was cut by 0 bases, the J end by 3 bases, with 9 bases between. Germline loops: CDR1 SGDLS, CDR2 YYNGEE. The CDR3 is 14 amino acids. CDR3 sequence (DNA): TGTGCCAGCAGCGTAGACGGGTTAAAAGAGACCCAGTACTTC. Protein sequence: CASSVDGLKETQYF.

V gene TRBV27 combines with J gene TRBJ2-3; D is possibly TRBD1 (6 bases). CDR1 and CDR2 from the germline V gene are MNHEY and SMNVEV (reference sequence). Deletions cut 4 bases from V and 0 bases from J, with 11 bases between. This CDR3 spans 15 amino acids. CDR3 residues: CASSSQGPSTDTQYF. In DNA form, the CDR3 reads TGTGCCAGCAGTTCACAGGGTCCTAGCACAGATACGCAGTATTTT.

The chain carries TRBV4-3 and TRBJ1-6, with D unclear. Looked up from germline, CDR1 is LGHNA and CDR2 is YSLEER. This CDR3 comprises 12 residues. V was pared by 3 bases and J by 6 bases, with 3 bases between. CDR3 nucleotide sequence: TGCGCCAGCAGCCACGTTAATTCACCCCTCCACTTT. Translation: CASSHVNSPLHF.

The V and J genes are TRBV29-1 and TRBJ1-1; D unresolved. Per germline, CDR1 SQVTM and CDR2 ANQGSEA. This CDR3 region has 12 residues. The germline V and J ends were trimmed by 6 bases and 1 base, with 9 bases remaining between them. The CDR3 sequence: CSVAGSNTEAFF. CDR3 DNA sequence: TGCAGCGTGGCAGGTTCGAACACTGAAGCTTTCTTT.

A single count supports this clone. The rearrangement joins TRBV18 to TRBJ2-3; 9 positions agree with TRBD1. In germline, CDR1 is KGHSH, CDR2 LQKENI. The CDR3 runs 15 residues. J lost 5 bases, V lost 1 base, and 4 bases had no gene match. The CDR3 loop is CASSPRDRDIDTQYF. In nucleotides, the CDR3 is TGTGCCAGCTCACCACGGGACAGGGACATAGATACGCAGTATTTT.

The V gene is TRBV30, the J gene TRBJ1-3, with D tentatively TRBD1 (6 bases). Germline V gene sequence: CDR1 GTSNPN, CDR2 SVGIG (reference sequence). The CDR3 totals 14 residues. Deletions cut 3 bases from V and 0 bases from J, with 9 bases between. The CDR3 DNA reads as TGTGCCTGGAGCGCAGGGGCCTCTGGAAACACCATATATTTT. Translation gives CAWSAGASGNTIYF.

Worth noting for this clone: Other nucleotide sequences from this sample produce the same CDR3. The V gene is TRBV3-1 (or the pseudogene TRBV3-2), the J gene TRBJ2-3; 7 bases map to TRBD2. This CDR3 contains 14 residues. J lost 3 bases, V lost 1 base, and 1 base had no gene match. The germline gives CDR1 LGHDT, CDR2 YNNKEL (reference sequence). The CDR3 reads CASSQGTSTDTQYF. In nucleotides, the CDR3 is TGTGCCAGCAGCCAAGGGACTAGTACAGATACGCAGTATTTT.

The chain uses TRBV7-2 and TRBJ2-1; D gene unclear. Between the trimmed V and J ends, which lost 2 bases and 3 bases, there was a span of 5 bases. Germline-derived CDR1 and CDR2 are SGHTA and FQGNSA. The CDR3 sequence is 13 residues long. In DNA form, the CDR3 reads TGTGCCAGCAGCTTATTTTACTACAATGAGCAGTTCTTC. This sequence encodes CASSLFYYNEQFF.

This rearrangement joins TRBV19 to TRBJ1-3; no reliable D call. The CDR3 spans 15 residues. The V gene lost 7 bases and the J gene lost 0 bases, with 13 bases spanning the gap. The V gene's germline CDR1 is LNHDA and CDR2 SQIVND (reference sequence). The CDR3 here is CASTHGLYSGNTIYF. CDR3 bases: TGTGCCAGTACCCACGGTTTATACTCTGGAAACACCATATATTTT.

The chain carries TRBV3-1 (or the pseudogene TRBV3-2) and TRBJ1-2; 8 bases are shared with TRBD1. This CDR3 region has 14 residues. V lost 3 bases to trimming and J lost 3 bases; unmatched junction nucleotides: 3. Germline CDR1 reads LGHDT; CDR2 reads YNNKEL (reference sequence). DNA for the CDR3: TGTGCCAGCAGCCAGAACAGGGGGGACTATGGCTACACCTTC. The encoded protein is CASSQNRGDYGYTF.

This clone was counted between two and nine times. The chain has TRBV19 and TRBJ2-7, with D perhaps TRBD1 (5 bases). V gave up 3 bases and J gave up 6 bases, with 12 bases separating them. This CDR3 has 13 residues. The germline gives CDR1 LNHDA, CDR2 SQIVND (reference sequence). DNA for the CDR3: TGTGCCAGTAGTATGAAACAGGTAGGCGAGCAGTACTTC. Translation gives CASSMKQVGEQYF.

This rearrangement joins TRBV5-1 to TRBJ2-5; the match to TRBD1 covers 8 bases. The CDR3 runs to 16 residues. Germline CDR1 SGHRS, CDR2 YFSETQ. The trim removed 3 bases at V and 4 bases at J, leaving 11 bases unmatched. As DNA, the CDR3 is TGCGCCAGCAGCTGGGGGGCCGGGACAGGTCGAGAGACCCAGTACTTC. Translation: CASSWGAGTGRETQYF.